The next 3 T cell receptor beta chains were all read from a single sample in a study of Ad26.COV2.S vaccination and SARS-CoV-2 variants. Treatment noted: about 20 received Ad26.COV2.S at low or high dose, single or two shots; 5 received placebo; per-sample allocation not given. Samples came from day 63 after the first vaccine or placebo injection. Profiling relied on immunoSEQ multiplex PCR, and the TCRdb table lists in-frame clones only, not all of them. The sample lists around 400,000 clones, around nine tenths occurring once. Sequenced material: peripheral blood, taken in a trial of Ad26.COV2.S vaccine versus placebo. These receptors all stem from a person between 18 and 60 years old who received the Ad26.COV2.S COVID-19 vaccine or a placebo.

The V and J genes are TRBV12-3 or TRBV12-4 and TRBJ2-1; D not resolved. Trimming took 6 bases from V and 6 from J, leaving 6 bases between them. The CDR3 totals 11 residues. CDR3 DNA: TGTGCCAGCAGCTCTTTCAATGAGCAGTTCTTC. Residues: CASSSFNEQFF.

The gene calls are TRBV5-1 and TRBJ1-1; D gene uncertain. V was trimmed by 1 base and J by 1 base, leaving 5 bases between them. The CDR3 length is 13 residues. CDR1 is SGHRS, CDR2 YFSETQ, per germline. The CDR3, as DNA: TGCGCCAGCAGCTTGACCGCGAACACTGAAGCTTTCTTT. This codes for CASSLTANTEAFF.

The V call is TRBV27, the J call TRBJ2-1; D not certain. There are 12 residues in the CDR3. V dropped 2 bases and J dropped 8 bases, with 7 bases sitting between them. The germline V gene has CDR1 MNHEY and CDR2 SMNVEV (reference sequence). In DNA, the CDR3 is TGTGCCAGCAGTTTAGACTTCTATGAGCAGTTCTTC. Translated, it gives CASSLDFYEQFF.